The text below deals with one T cell receptor beta chain. As yet, its antigen is unknown. This sample was included in a study of OX40 agonist ivuxolimab in advanced cancers. As for the study in general: Treatment received earlier with anti-PD-1, anti-PD-L1 or anti-CTLA-4 agents was allowed, and roughly 40% had some.

Assay used: immunoSEQ multiplex PCR; TCRdb lists only in-frame clones, some missing. The table has tens of thousands of clones, roughly 78% seen once. General observations from the study: Clones of CD4+ and CD8+ blood T cells grew by week 6 at doses of 0.1 to 3.0 mg/kg.

Germline values: CDR1 SGHTA, CDR2 FQGNSA. V lost 4 bases to trimming and J lost 5 bases, with 15 bases between them. This CDR3 has 15 residues. The gene calls are TRBV7-2 and TRBJ1-5; D perhaps matches TRBD1 (6 bases). This receptor was obtained from an adult with an advanced solid tumor such as melanoma, head and neck, liver or kidney cancer. Source: CD4+ or CD8+ T cells sorted from blood, taken in a trial of the OX40 agonist ivuxolimab. CDR3: CASSWGQVGDQPQHF. CDR3 nucleotide sequence: TGTGCCAGCAGCTGGGGGCAGGTTGGCGATCAGCCCCAGCATTTT.